A single sample gave rise to the 9 T cell receptor beta chains below, sequenced in a study of human T cells and chemical hapten exposure (dated by TCRdb to 2020 to 2023). Receptors were amplified or captured by RACE. TCRdb records NextSeq 500 as the sequencer. In TCRdb, the public reads were trimmed at Q25 with fastp and aligned with MiXCR, with productive beta chains retained. For every CDR3 protein sequence, its rows merge into one entry that carries the most common genes and DNA. This sample is represented by approximately 80,000 distinct CDR3 sequences; under 15% of them were singletons. The ten largest clonotypes hold around 5.7% of the sample. The sample's time point label is to be understood as: patch test 3, about 24 weeks after DPC sensitization. The treatment or condition label, read with the paper, signifies: therapeutic diphenylcyclopropenone sensitization with weekly scalp DPC. Sequences were derived from whole blood, sampled in connection with sensitization to the hapten diphenylcyclopropenone (DPC). The receptors stem from a woman in her forties or fifties with alopecia areata. Some clones in this sample may be carry-over from other donors' samples.

This clonotype was seen many times. The V gene is TRBV28, the J gene TRBJ1-2; no definite D call. V dropped 10 bases and J dropped 3 bases, with 6 bases sitting between them. CDR1 is MDHEN and CDR2 is SYDVKM in the germline V gene. There are 10 residues in the CDR3. Written as DNA, the CDR3 is TGTGCCACTAGCGACTATGGCTACACCTTC. Translating it yields CATSDYGYTF.

This clonotype was seen only a few times. The chain joins TRBV4-1 to TRBJ2-1, with D unresolved. Germline lookup yields CDR1 MGHRA and CDR2 YSYEKL. This CDR3 has 14 amino acids. V gave up 6 bases and J gave up 4 bases, with 13 bases separating them. The CDR3 nucleotides are TGCGCCAGCAGACACGAGTTAAGTTACAATGAGCAGTTCTTC. Its protein product is CASRHELSYNEQFF.

This clonotype was observed at least ten times. The gene calls are TRBV29-1 and TRBJ2-2; 7 nucleotides agree with TRBD2. With V trimmed by 7 bases and J by 3 bases, 11 bases remained unmatched. Per the germline V gene, CDR1 is SQVTM and CDR2 is ANQGSEA. This CDR3 region has 15 residues. Here the CDR3 reads CSAAEGGGHTGELFF. In DNA, the CDR3 is TGCAGCGCCGCTGAGGGCGGGGGACACACCGGGGAGCTGTTTTTT.

The V and J genes are TRBV20-1 and TRBJ2-7; no clear D. Germline CDR1 and CDR2: DFQATT and SNEGSKA (reference sequence). With 6 bases removed from V and 1 base from J, the gap between germline ends came to 13 bases. The CDR3 length is 13 residues. The CDR3 DNA reads as TGCAGTGCGTTAAAGTCTTCTTCCTACGAGCAGTACTTC. This codes for CSALKSSSYEQYF.

This clonotype was seen a handful of times. The chain joins TRBV12-3 or TRBV12-4 to TRBJ2-3; the D gene could be TRBD1 or TRBD2 (5 bases each). The CDR3 has 16 amino acids. Trimming stripped 5 bases from V and 4 bases from J, with 19 bases between. Here the CDR3 reads CASSEGVPRGADTQYF. The DNA for the CDR3 is TGTGCCAGCAGTGAGGGCGTACCCCGAGGGGCAGATACGCAGTATTTT.

This clonotype was counted only a few times. This chain connects TRBV15 to TRBJ1-6; D remains ambiguous. The ends were cut back, 5 bases at V and 8 bases at J, with 7 bases in the middle. Germline V lookup: CDR1 LNHNV, CDR2 YYDKDF (reference sequence). This CDR3 has 12 amino acids. The CDR3 nucleotides read TGTGCCACCAGCGGAATTGATTCACCCCTCCACTTT. Protein: CATSGIDSPLHF.

This clonotype was counted many times. This chain links TRBV29-1 with TRBJ1-6; D uncertain. V was cut by 4 bases and J by 8 bases, with 9 bases left in between. Looked up from germline, CDR1 is SQVTM and CDR2 is ANQGSEA. The CDR3 is 12 residues long. CDR3 sequence: CSVATADSPLHF. CDR3 bases: TGCAGCGTTGCAACGGCTGATTCACCCCTCCACTTT.

The gene calls are TRBV3-1 and TRBJ1-1; a weak D match, TRBD1 (6 bases). V dropped 2 bases and J dropped 5 bases, with 9 bases sitting between them. CDR1 is LGHDT and CDR2 is YNNKEL in the germline V gene (reference sequence). The CDR3 covers 13 residues. The CDR3 spells CASSQLGGTEAFF. Here the CDR3 DNA reads TGTGCCAGCAGCCAACTAGGGGGTACTGAAGCTTTCTTT.

This clonotype was detected ten times or more. V and J are TRBV2 and TRBJ2-3; tentatively, D is TRBD2 (5 bases). The germline CDR1 and CDR2 sequences are SNHLY and FYNNEI. CDR3 size: 12 residues. The germline V and J ends were trimmed by 5 bases and 5 bases, with 8 bases remaining between them. CDR3 sequence reads: CASSPRGDTQYF. The DNA of the CDR3 is TGTGCCAGCAGTCCTCGGGGAGATACGCAGTATTTT.